The 22 T cell receptor beta chains below all came from one sample that was sequenced in a study of shared clonotypes between healthy human individuals. Only in-frame clones appear in the TCRdb table, and some are missing; sequencing was by immunoSEQ multiplex PCR. The table records around 700,000 clones, around 67% of them present only once. What was sequenced was memory CD4+ T cells sorted from blood. The subset was: CD45RA-negative fraction. The receptor source for this set is a woman in her thirties in good health.

The rearrangement links TRBV6-1 to TRBJ2-1; 13 bases are a match to TRBD2. There are 14 residues in the CDR3. V shed 9 bases, J shed 8 bases, and the junction held 7 bases outside the gene matches. From germline, CDR1 is MNHNS and CDR2 SASEGT. The CDR3 nucleotides read TGTGCCAGTCTCGGACTAGCGGGAGAGGATGAGCAGTTCTTC. The encoded protein is CASLGLAGEDEQFF.

This clone appeared many times. The CDR3 DNA follows: TGTGGCTCTCAAGCGCGGGGTATAAATGGCTACACCTTC. Amino acid sequence: CGSQARGINGYTF. V usage is TRBV6-1 and J usage is TRBJ1-2, with D hard to call. CDR1 and CDR2 from the germline V gene are MNHNS and SASEGT. The CDR3 length is 13 residues.

The gene calls are TRBV5-4 and TRBJ2-5, with TRBD2 matching over 7 bases. From germline, CDR1 is SGHNT and CDR2 YYREEE (reference sequence). CDR3 length equals 16 residues. The V segment lost 0 bases and the J segment 2 bases; nucleotides outside the gene matches: 7. The CDR3 DNA follows: TGTGCCAGCAGCTTGGATCTAGCGGTCACACAAGAGACCCAGTACTTC. This gives the protein CASSLDLAVTQETQYF.

The chain is built from TRBV6-5 and TRBJ1-4; D is undetermined. The germline V gene has CDR1 MNHEY and CDR2 SVGAGI. The V and J ends lost 0 bases and 7 bases respectively, with 6 bases between them. The CDR3 has 13 residues. The CDR3 sequence is CASSYSRGEKLFF. The CDR3 DNA is TGTGCCAGCAGTTACTCGCGAGGTGAAAAACTGTTTTTT.

This clone was observed a few times. V is TRBV6-5 and J is TRBJ1-1; a weak D match, TRBD1 (5 bases). Deletions cut 0 bases from V and 0 bases from J, with 11 bases between. Germline lookup yields CDR1 MNHEY and CDR2 SVGAGI. CDR3 length equals 16 residues. In DNA form, the CDR3 reads TGTGCCAGCAGTTACTCGAGTGGCAGGGTGAACACTGAAGCTTTCTTT. Translating it yields CASSYSSGRVNTEAFF.

In its sample, this clone was seen a few times. The rearrangement links TRBV27 to TRBJ2-5; the D gene is possibly TRBD1 (6 bases). Trimming took 4 bases from V and 1 from J, leaving 16 bases between them. CDR1 and CDR2 (germline): MNHEY, SMNVEV (reference sequence). This CDR3 has 16 amino acids. As DNA, the CDR3 is TGTGCCAGCAGTTCCCCCCGGACAGACCGCCAAGAGACCCAGTACTTC. It translates to CASSSPRTDRQETQYF.

Only one count was recorded for this clone. CDR3 region: CAWKQGAETEAFF. As DNA, the CDR3 is TGTGCCTGGAAACAGGGGGCTGAGACTGAAGCTTTCTTT. The V gene is TRBV30, the J gene TRBJ1-1, with 9 positions matching TRBD1. Germline V gene data show CDR1 as GTSNPN and CDR2 as SVGIG (reference sequence). V was clipped by 4 bases and J by 5 bases; unmatched bases: 5. The CDR3 is 13 amino acids. Full variable domain (rest looked up from reference TRBV30 and TRBJ1-1): SQTIHQWPATLVQPVGSPLSLECTVEGTSNPNLYWYRQAAGRGLQLLFYSVGIGQISSEVPQNLSASRPQDRQFILSSKKLLLSDSGFYLCAWKQGAETEAFFGQGTRLTVV.

V usage is TRBV7-2 and J usage is TRBJ2-5; a possible D gene is TRBD2 (7 bases). Germline CDR1 SGHTA, CDR2 FQGNSA. V was trimmed by 5 bases and J by 7 bases, leaving 20 bases between them. The CDR3 totals 15 residues. CDR3 sequence: CASSIGGALGGTQYF. The CDR3 DNA follows: TGTGCCAGCAGCATAGGGGGGGCCCTCGGAGGGACCCAGTACTTC. Full variable domain (outside the CDR3, taken from reference TRBV7-2 and TRBJ2-5): GAGVSQSPSNKVTEKGKDVELRCDPISGHTALYWYRQSLGQGLEFLIYFQGNSAPDKSGLPSDRFSAERTGGSVSTLTIQRTQQEDSAVYLCASSIGGALGGTQYFGPGTRLLVL.

Only a few counts were recorded for this clone. The chain joins TRBV6-4 to TRBJ2-1; D gene uncertain. Germline CDR1 is MRHNA and CDR2 is SNTAGT. The CDR3 spans 13 residues. V lost 4 bases to trimming and J lost 6 bases, with 10 bases between them. The CDR3 DNA reads TGTGCCAGCAGTGCCGGATGGGGCAATGAGCAGTTCTTC. Translating it yields CASSAGWGNEQFF.

The chain couples TRBV5-4 to TRBJ1-3; D possibly corresponds to TRBD1 (5 bases). Deletions cut 5 bases from V and 6 bases from J, with 15 bases between. Germline-derived CDR1 and CDR2 are SGHNT and YYREEE (reference sequence). The CDR3 covers 14 residues. CDR3 DNA sequence: TGTGCCAGCAGTTCCACAGGAGTGGAAAACACCATATATTTT. Protein: CASSSTGVENTIYF.

The chain couples TRBV5-1 to TRBJ2-3, with a weak D call TRBD2 (6 bases). The V gene lost 3 bases and the J gene lost 1 base, with 12 bases spanning the gap. The CDR3 loop spans 15 amino acids. The germline V gene encodes CDR1 SGHRS and CDR2 YFSETQ. This CDR3 reads CASSSRRRGTDTQYF. CDR3 sequence (DNA): TGCGCCAGCAGCTCAAGGAGGAGGGGCACAGATACGCAGTATTTT.

The chain carries TRBV15 and TRBJ2-3; D is uncertain. Looked up from germline, CDR1 is LNHNV and CDR2 is YYDKDF (reference sequence). The ends were cut back, 9 bases at V and 0 bases at J, with 13 bases in the middle. The CDR3 contains 14 residues. CDR3: CATTMKTSTDTQYF. For the CDR3, the DNA is TGTGCCACTACTATGAAAACTAGCACAGATACGCAGTATTTT.

The CDR3 protein is CASSLLGLQGGETQYF. In DNA, the CDR3 is TGTGCCAGCAGTTTATTAGGCTTACAGGGTGGGGAGACCCAGTACTTC. V is TRBV28 and J is TRBJ2-5, with D possibly TRBD1 on 6 matching bases. Between the trimmed V and J ends, which lost 1 base and 5 bases, there was a span of 17 bases. This CDR3 is built from 16 residues. Germline values: CDR1 MDHEN, CDR2 SYDVKM.

This chain uses TRBV11-1 with TRBJ1-2; no clear D gene. V was shortened by 5 bases and J by 8 bases, with 15 bases between the two germline ends. Germline V gene data show CDR1 as SGHAT and CDR2 as FQDESV (reference sequence). The CDR3 has 13 amino acids. In DNA, the CDR3 is TGTGCCAGCAGCCCGCAGCCAGGTGACGGCTACACCTTC. It translates to CASSPQPGDGYTF.

The rearrangement links TRBV12-5 to TRBJ2-5; 8 nucleotides line up with TRBD2. V gave up 6 bases and J gave up 1 base; unmatched junction bases: 16. Germline V gene data show CDR1 as LGHNT and CDR2 as FRNRAP. This CDR3 is built from 18 residues. Here the CDR3 reads CASGPGIGSSGAQETQYF. CDR3 nucleotide sequence: TGTGCTAGTGGCCCGGGGATAGGGAGTAGCGGGGCCCAAGAGACCCAGTACTTC.

In this sample, this clone turned up a few times. The chain couples TRBV4-1 to TRBJ1-1; D remains unclear. CDR3 length: 16 amino acids. The germline gives CDR1 MGHRA, CDR2 YSYEKL. V lost 0 bases and J lost 3, with 14 bases in between. CDR3 sequence (DNA): TGCGCCAGCAGCCAAGATCTCTATAATAGGGACACTGAAGCTTTCTTT. Its protein product is CASSQDLYNRDTEAFF.

Turning to this clone: Within the sample, other DNA sequences also encode this same CDR3. V gene TRBV5-1 combines with J gene TRBJ1-1; TRBD1 agrees at 8 bases. The CDR3 has 14 residues. Germline V gene lookup returns CDR1 SGHRS and CDR2 YFSETQ. V trimming: 1 base; J trimming: 5 bases; junction bases outside the gene matches: 4. CDR3 sequence (DNA): TGCGCCAGCAGCTTGCAGGGGGCGCGGACTGAAGCTTTCTTT. As protein: CASSLQGARTEAFF.

The gene calls are TRBV10-2 and TRBJ2-7; no reliable D call. The ends were cut back, 6 bases at V and 0 bases at J, with 12 bases in the middle. Germline CDR1 WSHSY, CDR2 SAAADI. The CDR3 runs to 14 residues. The CDR3 loop is CASRTNGDSYEQYF. The CDR3 DNA reads as TGCGCCAGCAGAACAAACGGAGACTCCTACGAGCAGTACTTC.

This chain connects TRBV18 to TRBJ1-2, with 7 bases that match TRBD1. The CDR3 runs to 14 residues. V was pared by 4 bases and J by 8 bases, with 10 bases of the junction left unmatched. From germline, CDR1 is KGHSH and CDR2 LQKENI. CDR3 nucleotides: TGTGCCAGCTCACTAAGCGAAAGGGGGCAAGGCTACACCTTC. Translation gives CASSLSERGQGYTF.

The V and J genes are TRBV7-9 and TRBJ2-3; 12 bases align to TRBD2. Germline trimming cut 4 bases from V and 0 bases from J; bases unmatched to any gene: 8. Germline CDR1 reads SEHNR; CDR2 reads FQNEAQ (reference sequence). The CDR3 is made up of 18 amino acids. The CDR3 loop reads CASSSYWTSGISTDTQYF. In DNA, the CDR3 is TGTGCCAGCAGCTCGTACTGGACTAGCGGGATAAGCACAGATACGCAGTATTTT.

This rearrangement joins TRBV4-1 to TRBJ2-6; 8 bases align to TRBD1. CDR3 length: 18 amino acids. With 1 base clipped from V and 0 bases from J, the junction kept 5 bases outside the gene matches. CDR1 is MGHRA and CDR2 is YSYEKL in the germline V gene. CDR3 nucleotides: TGCGCCAGCAGCCAAGTGGGACAGGCTATCTCTGGGGCCAACGTCCTGACTTTC. Translating gives CASSQVGQAISGANVLTF.

The CDR3 loop reads CASSPGGGPNTGELFF. The CDR3 DNA follows: TGTGCCAGCAGTCCCGGGGGGGGTCCGAACACCGGGGAGCTGTTTTTT. The gene calls are TRBV28 and TRBJ2-2, with TRBD2 matching over 8 bases. The CDR3 covers 16 residues. Germline CDR1 and CDR2: MDHEN and SYDVKM. The junction had 5 bases not matched to a gene; V was cut back by 5 bases and J by 0 bases.